The present T cell receptor (beta chain) was sequenced within a study of spatial heterogeneity in lung cancer. Turning to the study itself: After resection, follow-up PBMC samples were sequenced when available, at a median of approximately 2 years later. Consistently, beta-chain sequences turned up in larger numbers than alpha-chain sequences did.

Individual TCR cDNA molecules each bore their own unique molecular identifier. One entry per CDR3 protein, called by TCRdb with MiXCR from the 5' RACE reads. The sample lists tens of thousands of distinct CDR3 sequences, over 7.5% occurring once. Germline CDR1 MDHEN, CDR2 SYDVKM. CDR3 length: 12 amino acids. The V end was cut by 2 bases, the J end by 8 bases, with 9 bases between. Time point described: blood at routine non-recurrence follow-up after resection. This clonotype appeared a few times. The chain carries TRBV28 and TRBJ1-2, with D unclear. This sequence was found in a male donor with early-stage non-small cell lung cancer. This sample comprised PBMCs, obtained at follow-up. The CDR3 nucleotides read TGTGCCAGCAGTTTACTCTCTATGGGCTACACCTTC. It is translated as CASSLLSMGYTF.